This T cell receptor (beta chain) emerged from a study of memory CD4+ T cells and cytomegalovirus serostatus. Study findings and constraints: Of around 160 reported CMV TCRbeta sequences, some 67 were found in memory CD4+ repertoires.

Trimming removed 6 bases from V and 4 bases from J; junction bases left unmatched: 12. Germline V CDR1 and CDR2: MDHEN, SYDVKM. CDR3 length equals 16 residues. The sort gate was single viable CD3+CD4+CD8-CD45RO+ cells for memory CD4+ T cells. Sequencing was performed with immunoSEQ multiplex PCR; in TCRdb, only in-frame clones are kept and a portion is missing. The repertoire holds roughly 60,000 clones, with roughly three quarters as singletons. This clone was counted once. Antigen specificity is unknown. Sequencing was performed on memory CD4+ T cells from blood. The receptor comes from an adult in good health and CMV-seronegative. V is TRBV28 and J is TRBJ2-7; the match to TRBD1 covers 10 bases. DNA for the CDR3: TGTGCCAGCAGAGACCAACCTGGGACAGGGGAGTACGAGCAGTACTTC. It codes for CASRDQPGTGEYEQYF.